This passage covers 20 T cell receptor beta chains from one sample sequenced in a study of response to subunit inactivated influenza vaccine. One entry per CDR3 protein, called by TCRdb with MiXCR from the RT-PCR reads. The repertoire includes some 500,000 distinct CDR3 sequences, 16% of them detected once, and roughly 3.1% sits in the top ten. The sequencing used CD4+ T cells sorted from PBMCs, collected around 25 months after vaccination. The receptors stem from a man aged 45-69 years who received an inactivated influenza vaccine.

Note on this clonotype: At one end the junction does not follow the germline gene, possibly because of a read error. The genes are TRBV7-2 and TRBJ2-4; possible D gene TRBD2, 6 bases. Germline assignment: CDR1 SGHTA and CDR2 FQGNSA. This CDR3 contains 16 residues. This CDR3 is CASSWDGGGAKKIQYF. The CDR3 region has the DNA TGTGCCAGCAGCTGGGACGGGGGTGGTGCCAAAAAGATTCAGTACTTC.

J is TRBJ1-3 and V is TRBV15, with no clear D. This CDR3 is 14 amino acids long. Germline assignment: CDR1 LNHNV and CDR2 YYDKDF (reference sequence). V gave up 1 base and J gave up 9 bases, with 13 bases separating them. CDR3 residues: CATSRAGSGRTIYF. The DNA of the CDR3 is TGTGCCACCAGCAGAGCAGGTTCCGGTCGCACCATATATTTT.

This rearrangement joins TRBV7-2 to TRBJ1-1; D gene unclear. Trimming took off 0 bases at V and 3 bases at J, with 8 bases between the two ends. The CDR3 is 14 amino acids. CDR1 is SGHTA and CDR2 is FQGNSA in the germline V gene. This chain's CDR3 is CASSLAARDTEAFF. CDR3 DNA sequence: TGTGCCAGCAGCTTAGCTGCCCGGGACACTGAAGCTTTCTTT.

This clonotype was seen many times. The chain links TRBV13 to TRBJ1-6; TRBD1 matches 8 bases. The ends lost 3 bases at V and 3 bases at J; junction bases unmatched: 4. The germline V gene encodes CDR1 PRHDT and CDR2 FYEKMQ (reference sequence). The CDR3 length is 16 residues. The CDR3 is CASSLRTGNYNSPLHF. The DNA of the CDR3 is TGTGCCAGCAGCTTGAGGACAGGGAACTATAATTCACCCCTCCACTTT.

The chain is built from TRBV20-1 and TRBJ2-7; 7 nucleotides line up with TRBD1. The V gene's germline CDR1 is DFQATT and CDR2 SNEGSKA (reference sequence). Trimming at V came to 6 bases and at J to 1 base, leaving 9 bases not matched to a gene. The CDR3 loop spans 14 amino acids. The CDR3 sequence is CSAEQMTGSYEQYF. The CDR3 region has the DNA TGCAGTGCCGAGCAAATGACAGGGTCCTACGAGCAGTACTTC.

CDR3 residues: CSAQPRDRGHGKLFF. The CDR3 region has the DNA TGCAGTGCCCAGCCCAGGGACAGGGGGCATGGAAAACTGTTTTTT. The chain recombines TRBV20-1 with TRBJ1-4; 12 bases map to TRBD1. V lost 6 bases to trimming and J lost 10 bases; unmatched junction nucleotides: 12. Germline V gives CDR1 DFQATT, CDR2 SNEGSKA (reference sequence). The CDR3 covers 15 residues.

This clonotype occurred a few times. This chain joins TRBV9 and TRBJ2-3; possibly TRBD1 for D (5 bases). V was cut by 0 bases and J by 5 bases, with 13 bases left in between. There are 15 residues in the CDR3. The V gene's germline CDR1 is SGDLS and CDR2 YYNGEE. CDR3: CASSVVPRAEDTQYF. Here the CDR3 DNA reads TGTGCCAGCAGCGTAGTCCCCAGGGCCGAAGATACGCAGTATTTT.

This clonotype has just a few counts. The chain carries TRBV14 and TRBJ1-6; tentatively, D is TRBD1 (5 bases). The germline V gene has CDR1 SGHDN and CDR2 FVKESK. Trimming cost V 3 bases and J 9 bases, with 12 bases left between them. CDR3 size: 14 residues. CDR3: CASSHWTMGSPLHF. The CDR3 DNA reads TGTGCCAGCAGCCACTGGACAATGGGTTCACCCCTCCACTTT.

In this sample, this clonotype turned up a few times. An end of the junction does not agree with germline; a read error may underlie this. V gene TRBV4-3 combines with J gene TRBJ1-5; 10 nucleotides align to TRBD1. The CDR3 loop spans 15 amino acids. CDR1 is LGHNA, CDR2 YSLEER, per germline. The CDR3 DNA is TGCTCCAGCAGCCAAACCGGGACAGGGGACTTGCCCCAGCATTTT. It codes for CSSSQTGTGDLPQHF.

V is TRBV6-4 and J is TRBJ1-2; 9 bases match TRBD1. Trimming at V came to 4 bases and at J to 6 bases, leaving 3 bases not matched to a gene. CDR1 MRHNA and CDR2 SNTAGT come from the germline V gene. The CDR3 covers 13 residues. CDR3 in amino acids: CASSGGTGHGYTF. The CDR3, as DNA: TGTGCCAGCAGTGGAGGGACAGGGCATGGCTACACCTTC.

The chain combines TRBV20-1 with TRBJ1-5; D might be TRBD1 (6 bases). CDR1 DFQATT and CDR2 SNEGSKA come from the germline V gene (reference sequence). With 3 bases removed from V and 2 bases from J, the gap between germline ends came to 14 bases. There are 15 residues in the CDR3. CDR3 region: CSARAGGRGNQPQHF. CDR3 DNA sequence: TGCAGTGCTAGGGCGGGGGGCAGGGGCAATCAGCCCCAGCATTTT.

The genes are TRBV6-1 and TRBJ1-5, with 9 nucleotides matching TRBD1. Germline V gives CDR1 MNHNS, CDR2 SASEGT. The CDR3 is 17 amino acids. Trimming cost V 5 bases and J 3 bases; bases outside gene matches: 11. CDR3 amino acids: CASSTGTGRIDNQPQHF. As DNA, the CDR3 is TGTGCCAGCAGTACCGGGACAGGGCGTATTGACAATCAGCCCCAGCATTTT.

The V and J genes are TRBV20-1 and TRBJ2-7, with D tentatively TRBD1 (6 bases). Trimming took off 6 bases at V and 5 bases at J, with 14 bases between the two ends. The CDR3 loop spans 12 amino acids. Per the germline V gene, CDR1 is DFQATT and CDR2 is SNEGSKA (reference sequence). In nucleotides, the CDR3 is TGCAGTGCCCGGACAGAGGCCGACGAGCAGTACTTC. This encodes CSARTEADEQYF.

In this sample, this clonotype turned up a few times. The chain uses TRBV7-2 and TRBJ2-7, with 8 bases aligning to TRBD1. Germline V lookup: CDR1 SGHTA, CDR2 FQGNSA. V lost 7 bases and J lost 5; bases outside the gene matches: 10. The CDR3 loop spans 14 amino acids. CDR3 region: CASTGQGEFHEQYF. CDR3 nucleotides: TGTGCCAGCACAGGACAGGGCGAATTCCACGAGCAGTACTTC.

The V gene is TRBV3-1, the J gene TRBJ1-2, with TRBD1 as a possible D gene (6 bases). The CDR3 length is 14 residues. Germline CDR1 reads LGHDT; CDR2 reads YNNKEL (reference sequence). V was clipped by 4 bases and J by 5 bases, with 14 bases between them. The CDR3 DNA reads TGTGCCAGCAGCCCTATCGACAGGACGTATGGCTACACCTTC. Its translation is CASSPIDRTYGYTF.

This chain uses TRBV2 with TRBJ2-1; a weak D match, TRBD2 (7 bases). Germline V gene data show CDR1 as SNHLY and CDR2 as FYNNEI. Trimming took 4 bases from V and 4 from J, leaving 17 bases between them. The CDR3 has 16 amino acids. As DNA, the CDR3 is TGTGCCAGCAGTGCCCTGAGGGGGGGCAGATACAATGAGCAGTTCTTC. Amino acid sequence: CASSALRGGRYNEQFF.

This sequence joins TRBV19 and TRBJ2-2; TRBD1 is a possible D gene (6 bases). The CDR3 has 14 amino acids. V shed 5 bases and J shed 6 bases, with 13 bases lying between them. The V gene's germline CDR1 is LNHDA and CDR2 SQIVND (reference sequence). CDR3 nucleotide sequence: TGTGCCAGTAGTCGAAGTAAGGGGGCCGGGGAGCTGTTTTTT. This gives the protein CASSRSKGAGELFF.

V usage is TRBV3-1 and J usage is TRBJ1-2, with no clear D. V lost 0 bases to trimming and J lost 7 bases, with 9 bases between them. Germline CDR1 and CDR2: LGHDT and YNNKEL (reference sequence). This CDR3 has 13 amino acids. This chain's CDR3 is CASSQDLRTGYTF. The CDR3 coding sequence is TGTGCCAGCAGCCAAGATTTGCGAACTGGCTACACCTTC.

V and J are TRBV5-1 and TRBJ2-5; the match to TRBD1 covers 10 bases. The germline V gene encodes CDR1 SGHRS and CDR2 YFSETQ. J lost 5 bases, V lost 0 bases, and 7 bases had no gene match. The CDR3 sequence is 16 residues long. CDR3 sequence reads: CASSLGTTGGAETQYF. The CDR3 DNA follows: TGCGCCAGCAGCTTGGGAACGACAGGGGGCGCGGAGACCCAGTACTTC.

In its sample, this clonotype was seen a few times. This chain links TRBV15 with TRBJ2-5, with TRBD1 identical over 7 bases. The V segment lost 3 bases and the J segment 1 base; nucleotides outside the gene matches: 2. CDR1 is LNHNV, CDR2 YYDKDF, per germline (reference sequence). This CDR3 has 14 residues. Here the CDR3 DNA reads TGTGCCACCAGCAGGGACAGGATCCAAGAGACCCAGTACTTC. Translating it yields CATSRDRIQETQYF.